These T cell receptor beta chains were read from a single sample in a study of patients and donors after allogeneic stem cell transplantation. Via MiXCR, TCRdb re-called the RT-PCR reads, giving one row per CDR3 protein. The table lists roughly 190,000 distinct CDR3 sequences, around 41% of them singletons. Sequencing was done on a sample of blood, either unsorted or a sorted T cell fraction (not recorded which). All receptors derive from a human donor who was either an allogeneic HSCT recipient or a stem cell or donor lymphocyte infusion donor (not recorded which). It is not recorded whose cells these are; they may come from a transplant donor. Each CDR3 is given without its conserved first and last residue. The D gene is left open where the match is weak.

d_gene: .; j_gene: TRBJ1-1; v_gene: TRBV12-3/TRBV12-4; CDR3aa: ASSSTDTEAF
d_gene: .; j_gene: TRBJ2-7; v_gene: TRBV6-1; CDR3aa: ASSTSGASYEQY
d_gene: .; j_gene: TRBJ2-1; v_gene: TRBV19; CDR3aa: ASSIGEVDEQF
d_gene: .; j_gene: TRBJ1-1; v_gene: TRBV20-1; CDR3aa: SARRAGTQNTEAF
d_gene: .; j_gene: TRBJ1-1; v_gene: TRBV19; CDR3aa: ASTELGGPPPEAF
d_gene: .; j_gene: TRBJ2-2; v_gene: TRBV6-5; CDR3aa: ASRHFGTVYDTGELF
d_gene: .; j_gene: TRBJ1-1; v_gene: TRBV27; CDR3aa: ASSFLGVGDTEAF
d_gene: .; j_gene: TRBJ2-2; v_gene: TRBV4-3; CDR3aa: ASSQDLGRERAGELF
d_gene: TRBD2; j_gene: TRBJ2-1; v_gene: TRBV20-1; CDR3aa: SASRLAGNNEQF
d_gene: .; j_gene: TRBJ1-3; v_gene: TRBV6-5; CDR3aa: ASSSQPSGNTIY
d_gene: .; j_gene: TRBJ1-5; v_gene: TRBV7-9; CDR3aa: ASSLDRVGSNQPQH
d_gene: .; j_gene: TRBJ2-2; v_gene: TRBV4-1; CDR3aa: ASSQASSVNTGELF
d_gene: .; j_gene: TRBJ1-2; v_gene: TRBV4-3; CDR3aa: ASSQDPAGGYT
d_gene: .; j_gene: TRBJ2-3; v_gene: TRBV9; CDR3aa: ASSADGRPTDTQY
d_gene: TRBD1; j_gene: TRBJ2-7; v_gene: TRBV30; CDR3aa: AWSVVRTGAGEQY
d_gene: .; j_gene: TRBJ1-2; v_gene: TRBV20-1; CDR3aa: SASYHPGVYGYT
d_gene: TRBD2; j_gene: TRBJ2-7; v_gene: TRBV6-1; CDR3aa: ASTRGEGYEQY
d_gene: TRBD1; j_gene: TRBJ1-2; v_gene: TRBV18; CDR3aa: ASSPPDRGGYT
d_gene: TRBD2; j_gene: TRBJ2-3; v_gene: TRBV5-6; CDR3aa: ASSQATSGRTDTQY
d_gene: TRBD2; j_gene: TRBJ2-1; v_gene: TRBV11-3; CDR3aa: ASGLAGGNEQF
d_gene: TRBD1; j_gene: TRBJ1-2; v_gene: TRBV9; CDR3aa: ASSVARDRVNNYGYT
d_gene: TRBD2; j_gene: TRBJ2-3; v_gene: TRBV4-3; CDR3aa: ASSQDLRAGGTDTQY
d_gene: .; j_gene: TRBJ1-1; v_gene: TRBV28; CDR3aa: ASSFPPSDMNTEAF
d_gene: .; j_gene: TRBJ1-1; v_gene: TRBV13; CDR3aa: ASSSPLGKNTEAF
d_gene: .; j_gene: TRBJ1-2; v_gene: TRBV7-9; CDR3aa: ASSSLEGRKTYGYT
d_gene: TRBD2; j_gene: TRBJ2-5; v_gene: TRBV7-2; CDR3aa: ASSLASGLETQY
d_gene: .; j_gene: TRBJ1-5; v_gene: TRBV7-2; CDR3aa: ASSPLDRYEPQH
d_gene: .; j_gene: TRBJ2-1; v_gene: TRBV29-1; CDR3aa: SVDGELPTYNEQF
d_gene: .; j_gene: TRBJ2-6; v_gene: TRBV27; CDR3aa: ASRRRRLSGANVLT
d_gene: .; j_gene: TRBJ2-7; v_gene: TRBV27; CDR3aa: ASTFNHEQY
d_gene: .; j_gene: TRBJ1-2; v_gene: TRBV28; CDR3aa: ASRAGQQNYGYT
d_gene: .; j_gene: TRBJ1-2; v_gene: TRBV12-3/TRBV12-4; CDR3aa: ASSPTSRSYGYT
d_gene: TRBD2; j_gene: TRBJ2-3; v_gene: TRBV5-1; CDR3aa: ASSPAGVSADTQY
d_gene: TRBD2; j_gene: TRBJ2-3; v_gene: TRBV12-3/TRBV12-4; CDR3aa: ASSLEREFPTDTQY
d_gene: TRBD2; j_gene: TRBJ2-5; v_gene: TRBV7-3; CDR3aa: ASSLAGGSQETQY
d_gene: TRBD2; j_gene: TRBJ2-1; v_gene: TRBV9; CDR3aa: ASSVGGRAHFGEQF
d_gene: .; j_gene: TRBJ1-1; v_gene: TRBV6-2/TRBV6-3; CDR3aa: ASRGRGYTEAF
d_gene: TRBD1; j_gene: TRBJ1-5; v_gene: TRBV6-2/TRBV6-3; CDR3aa: ASVVGQGQNQPQH
d_gene: .; j_gene: TRBJ1-1; v_gene: TRBV4-3; CDR3aa: ASSQDRFLRPYTEAF
d_gene: .; j_gene: TRBJ2-5; v_gene: TRBV12-3/TRBV12-4; CDR3aa: ASSFAETQY
d_gene: .; j_gene: TRBJ1-2; v_gene: TRBV27; CDR3aa: ASSLSGAYGYT
d_gene: .; j_gene: TRBJ1-5; v_gene: TRBV29-1; CDR3aa: SVGGGDQPQH
d_gene: .; j_gene: TRBJ1-1; v_gene: TRBV25-1; CDR3aa: ASTTWEGRGAF
d_gene: .; j_gene: TRBJ1-1; v_gene: TRBV9; CDR3aa: ASSVGGLGTEAF
d_gene: .; j_gene: TRBJ1-2; v_gene: TRBV29-1; CDR3aa: SVEASGYGYT
d_gene: TRBD1; j_gene: TRBJ2-7; v_gene: TRBV7-6; CDR3aa: ASSLGGQGRYEQY
d_gene: .; j_gene: TRBJ1-1; v_gene: TRBV6-5; CDR3aa: ASSGPGRALNTEAF